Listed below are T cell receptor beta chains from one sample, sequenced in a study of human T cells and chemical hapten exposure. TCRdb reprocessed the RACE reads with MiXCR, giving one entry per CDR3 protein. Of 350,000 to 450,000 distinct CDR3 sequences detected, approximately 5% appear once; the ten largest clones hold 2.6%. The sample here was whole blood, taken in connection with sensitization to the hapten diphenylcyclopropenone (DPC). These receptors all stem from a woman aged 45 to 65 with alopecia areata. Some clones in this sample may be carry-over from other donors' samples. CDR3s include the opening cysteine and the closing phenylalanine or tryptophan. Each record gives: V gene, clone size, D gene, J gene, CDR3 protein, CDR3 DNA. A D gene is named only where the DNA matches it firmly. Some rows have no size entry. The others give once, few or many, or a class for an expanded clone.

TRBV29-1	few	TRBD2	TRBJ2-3	CSATGLARLGGDTQYF	TGCAGCGCCACCGGACTAGCGAGACTAGGGGGAGATACGCAGTATTTT
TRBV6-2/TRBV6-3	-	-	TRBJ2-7	CASSLPGGLPYEQYF	TGTGCCAGCAGTTTGCCCGGGGGCTTACCCTACGAGCAGTACTTC
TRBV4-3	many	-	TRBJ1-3	CASSQGAGYGNTIYF	TGCGCCAGCAGCCAAGGGGCAGGGTACGGAAACACCATATATTTT
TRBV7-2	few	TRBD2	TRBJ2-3	CATRLALFTDTQYF	TGTGCCACCAGACTAGCCCTGTTCACAGATACGCAGTATTTT
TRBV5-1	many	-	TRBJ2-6	CASSLAERARSGANVLTF	TGCGCCAGCAGCTTGGCCGAAAGGGCACGCTCTGGGGCCAACGTCCTGACTTTC
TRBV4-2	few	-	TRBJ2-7	CASSQEAWLEQYF	TGTGCCAGCAGCCAAGAAGCCTGGTTAGAGCAGTACTTC
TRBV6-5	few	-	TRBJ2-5	CASSRLPPGAPGETQYF	TGTGCCAGCAGTCGATTACCTCCGGGGGCCCCGGGGGAGACCCAGTACTTC
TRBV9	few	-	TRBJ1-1	CASSLPQREAFF	TGTGCCAGCAGCCTACCACAGCGTGAAGCTTTCTTT
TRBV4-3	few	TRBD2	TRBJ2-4	CASSQDVQREPKNIQYF	TGCGCCAGCAGCCAAGATGTCCAGCGGGAGCCCAAAAACATTCAGTACTTC
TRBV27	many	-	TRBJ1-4	CASSLTVATNEKLFF	TGTGCCAGCAGTTTAACGGTGGCAACTAATGAAAAACTGTTTTTT
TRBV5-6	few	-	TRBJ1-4	CASSLGRGNEKLFF	TGTGCCAGCAGCTTGGGAAGGGGGAATGAAAAACTGTTTTTT
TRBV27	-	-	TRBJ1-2	CASREGGYGYTF	TGTGCCAGCAGAGAGGGAGGCTATGGCTACACCTTC
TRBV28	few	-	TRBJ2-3	CASSRLLRNTDTQYF	TGTGCCAGCAGCCGCCTTTTGAGAAACACAGATACGCAGTATTTT
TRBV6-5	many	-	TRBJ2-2	CASSYVRTGELFF	TGTGCCAGCAGTTACGTGAGGACCGGGGAGCTGTTTTTT
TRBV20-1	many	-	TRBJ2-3	CSARAGAGDTQYF	TGCAGTGCTAGAGCGGGAGCCGGAGATACGCAGTATTTT
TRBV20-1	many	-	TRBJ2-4	CSARDRNIQYF	TGCAGTGCTAGAGATAGGAACATTCAGTACTTC
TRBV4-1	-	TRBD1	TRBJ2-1	CASSQRLTGGPRIDEQFF	TGCGCCAGCAGCCAACGCTTAACAGGGGGCCCCCGGATCGATGAGCAGTTCTTC
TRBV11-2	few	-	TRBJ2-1	CASSLGAASANEQFF	TGTGCCAGCAGCTTAGGGGCGGCTAGCGCCAATGAGCAGTTCTTC
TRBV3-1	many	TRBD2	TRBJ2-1	CASSPAGLDEQFF	TGTGCCAGCAGCCCAGCGGGGTTGGATGAGCAGTTCTTC
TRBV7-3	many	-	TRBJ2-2	CASSASGTKTGELFF	TGTGCCAGCAGCGCATCCGGGACCAAAACCGGGGAGCTGTTTTTT
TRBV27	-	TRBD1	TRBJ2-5	CASSQAGGSETQYF	TGTGCCAGCAGCCAAGCAGGGGGCTCGGAGACCCAGTACTTC
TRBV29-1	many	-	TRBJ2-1	CSVEALRGNEQFF	TGCAGCGTTGAAGCATTAAGGGGCAATGAGCAGTTCTTC
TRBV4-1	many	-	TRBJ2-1	CASSQVGYPSYNEQFF	TGCGCCAGCAGCCAAGTTGGCTACCCGTCCTACAATGAGCAGTTCTTC
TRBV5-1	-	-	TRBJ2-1	CASSLVALPAYEQFF	TGCGCCAGCAGCTTGGTAGCCCTACCAGCCTATGAGCAGTTCTTC
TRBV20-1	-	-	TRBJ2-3	CSARRERQDTQYF	TGCAGTGCTAGGAGGGAGCGGCAAGATACGCAGTATTTT
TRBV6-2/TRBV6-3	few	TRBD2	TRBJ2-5	CASRPSSGRASETQYF	TGTGCCAGCAGGCCTTCTAGCGGGAGGGCCTCGGAGACCCAGTACTTC
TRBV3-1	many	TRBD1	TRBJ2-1	CASSQNTGDEQFF	TGTGCCAGCAGCCAAAACACAGGGGACGAGCAGTTCTTC
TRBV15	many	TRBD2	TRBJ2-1	CATSRDMLAGGGEQFF	TGTGCCACCAGCAGAGATATGTTAGCGGGGGGTGGTGAGCAGTTCTTC
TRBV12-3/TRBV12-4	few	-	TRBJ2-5	CASSLILAETQYF	TGTGCCAGCAGTTTAATACTAGCCGAGACCCAGTACTTC
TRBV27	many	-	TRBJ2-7	CASSGKAREQYF	TGTGCCAGCAGTGGGAAGGCCCGGGAGCAGTACTTC
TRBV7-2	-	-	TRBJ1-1	CASSLDFGRGTEAFF	TGTGCCAGCAGCTTAGATTTTGGCAGAGGCACTGAAGCTTTCTTT
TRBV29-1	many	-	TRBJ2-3	CSVAGTQYF	TGCAGCGTTGCGGGTACGCAGTATTTT
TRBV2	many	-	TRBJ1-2	CASSTRADNYGYTF	TGTGCCAGCAGTACCAGGGCGGATAACTATGGCTACACCTTC
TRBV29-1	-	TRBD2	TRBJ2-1	CSASGTSGRAEQFF	TGCAGCGCGAGCGGGACTAGCGGGAGAGCTGAGCAGTTCTTC
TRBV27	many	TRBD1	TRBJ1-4	CASSRRGPNEKLFF	TGTGCCAGCAGTCGGAGGGGGCCCAATGAAAAACTGTTTTTT